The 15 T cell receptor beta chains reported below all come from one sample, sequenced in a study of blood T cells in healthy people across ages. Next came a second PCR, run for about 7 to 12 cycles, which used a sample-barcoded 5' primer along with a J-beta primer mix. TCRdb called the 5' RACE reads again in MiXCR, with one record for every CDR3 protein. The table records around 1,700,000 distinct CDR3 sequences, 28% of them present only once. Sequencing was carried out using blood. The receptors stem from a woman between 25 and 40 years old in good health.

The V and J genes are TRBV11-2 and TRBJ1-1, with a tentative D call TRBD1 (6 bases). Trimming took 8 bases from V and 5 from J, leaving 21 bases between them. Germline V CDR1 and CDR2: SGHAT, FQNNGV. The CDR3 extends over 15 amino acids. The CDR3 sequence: CASSGTDSGLTEAFF. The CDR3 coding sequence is TGTGCCAGCTCAGGAACGGACAGTGGTTTAACTGAAGCTTTCTTT.

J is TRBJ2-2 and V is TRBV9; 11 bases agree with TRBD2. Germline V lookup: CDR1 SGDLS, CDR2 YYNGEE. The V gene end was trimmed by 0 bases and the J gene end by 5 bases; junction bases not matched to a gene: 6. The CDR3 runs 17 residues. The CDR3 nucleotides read TGTGCCAGCAGCGTAGCTAGCGGGGGGCCGTGGACCGGGGAGCTGTTTTTT. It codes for CASSVASGGPWTGELFF.

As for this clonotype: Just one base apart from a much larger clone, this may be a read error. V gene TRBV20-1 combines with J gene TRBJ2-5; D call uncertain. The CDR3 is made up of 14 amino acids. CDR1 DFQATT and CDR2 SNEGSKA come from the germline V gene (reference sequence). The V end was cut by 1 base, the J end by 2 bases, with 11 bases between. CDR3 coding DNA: TGCAGTGCTAGAGGGATCCCTACTCAAGAGACCCAGTACTTC. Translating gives CSARGIPTQETQYF.

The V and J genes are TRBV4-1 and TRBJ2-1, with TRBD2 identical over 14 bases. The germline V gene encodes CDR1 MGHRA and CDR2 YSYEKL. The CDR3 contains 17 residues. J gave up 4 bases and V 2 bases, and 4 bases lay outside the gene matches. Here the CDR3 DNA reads TGCGCCAGCAGCCAATCGACTAGCGGGGGGGCGTACAATGAGCAGTTCTTC. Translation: CASSQSTSGGAYNEQFF.

The CDR3 here is CASSLNSDSGNTIYF. The CDR3, as DNA: TGTGCCAGCAGCTTAAACAGCGACTCTGGAAACACCATATATTTT. The chain combines TRBV7-9 with TRBJ1-3; D remains ambiguous. This CDR3 contains 15 residues. V was pared by 2 bases and J by 0 bases, with 8 bases between. Germline CDR1 and CDR2: SEHNR and FQNEAQ (reference sequence).

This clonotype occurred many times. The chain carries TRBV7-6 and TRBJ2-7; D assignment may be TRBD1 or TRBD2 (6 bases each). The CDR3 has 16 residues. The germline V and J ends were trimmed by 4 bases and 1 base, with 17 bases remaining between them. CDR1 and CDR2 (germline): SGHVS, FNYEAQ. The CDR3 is CASSSLLGGSSYEQYF. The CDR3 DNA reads TGTGCCAGCAGCTCCCTCTTGGGGGGCTCATCCTACGAGCAGTACTTC.

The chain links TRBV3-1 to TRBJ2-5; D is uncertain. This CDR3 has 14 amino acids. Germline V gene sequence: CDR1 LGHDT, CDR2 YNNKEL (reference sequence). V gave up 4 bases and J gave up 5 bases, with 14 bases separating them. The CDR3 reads CASSPLGFEETQYF. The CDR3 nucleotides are TGTGCCAGCAGCCCCCTCGGATTTGAGGAGACCCAGTACTTC.

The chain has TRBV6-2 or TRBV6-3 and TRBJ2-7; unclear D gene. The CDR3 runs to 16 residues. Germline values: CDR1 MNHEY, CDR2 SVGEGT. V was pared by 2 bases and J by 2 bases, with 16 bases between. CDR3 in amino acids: CASSYGISTTTYEQYF. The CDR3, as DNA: TGTGCCAGCAGTTACGGGATTTCCACTACTACCTACGAGCAGTACTTC.

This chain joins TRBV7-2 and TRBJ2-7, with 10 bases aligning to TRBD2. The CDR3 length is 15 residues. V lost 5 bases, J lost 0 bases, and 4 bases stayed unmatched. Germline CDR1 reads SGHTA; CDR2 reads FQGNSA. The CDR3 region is CASSRSSGGSYEQYF. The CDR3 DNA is TGTGCCAGCAGCCGTTCTAGCGGGGGCTCCTACGAGCAGTACTTC.

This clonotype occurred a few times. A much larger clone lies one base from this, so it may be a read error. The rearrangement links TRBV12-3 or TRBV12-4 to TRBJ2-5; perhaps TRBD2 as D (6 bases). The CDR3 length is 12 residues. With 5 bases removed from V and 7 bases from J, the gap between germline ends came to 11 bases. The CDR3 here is CASSPGGWTQYF. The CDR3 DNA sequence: TGTGCCAGCAGTCCTGGGGGGTGGACCCAGTACTTC.

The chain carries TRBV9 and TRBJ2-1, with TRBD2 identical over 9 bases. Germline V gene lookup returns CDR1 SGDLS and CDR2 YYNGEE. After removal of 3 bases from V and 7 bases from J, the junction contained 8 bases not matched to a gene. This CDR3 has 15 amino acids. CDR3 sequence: CASSANLAGKNEQFF. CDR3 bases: TGTGCCAGCAGCGCCAATCTAGCGGGGAAAAATGAGCAGTTCTTC.

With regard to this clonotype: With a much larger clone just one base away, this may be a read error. CDR3 residues: CASSWRWGYEQYF. For the CDR3, the DNA is TGTGCCAGCAGTTGGCGGTGGGGCTACGAGCAGTACTTC. V gene TRBV12-3 or TRBV12-4 combines with J gene TRBJ2-7, with D unresolved. Trimming stripped 4 bases from V and 3 bases from J, with 10 bases between. The CDR3 runs to 13 residues.

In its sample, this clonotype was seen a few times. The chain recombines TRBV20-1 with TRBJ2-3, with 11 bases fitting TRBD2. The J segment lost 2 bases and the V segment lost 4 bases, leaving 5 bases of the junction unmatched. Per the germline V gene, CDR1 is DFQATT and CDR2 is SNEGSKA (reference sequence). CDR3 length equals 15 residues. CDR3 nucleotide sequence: TGCAGTGCTATTAGCGGGAGGGAGGACACAGATACGCAGTATTTT. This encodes CSAISGREDTDTQYF.

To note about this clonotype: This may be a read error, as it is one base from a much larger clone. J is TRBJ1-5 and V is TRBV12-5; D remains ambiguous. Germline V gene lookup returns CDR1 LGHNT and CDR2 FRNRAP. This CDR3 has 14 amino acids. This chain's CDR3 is CASGRPSGDQLQHF. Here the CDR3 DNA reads TGTGCTAGTGGTCGACCGAGTGGGGATCAGCTCCAGCATTTT. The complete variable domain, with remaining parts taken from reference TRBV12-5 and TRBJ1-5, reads DARVTQTPRHKVTEMGQEVTMRCQPILGHNTVFWYRQTMMQGLELLAYFRNRAPLDDSGMPKDRFSAEMPDATLATLKIQPSEPRDSAVYFCASGRPSGDQLQHFGDGTRLSIL.

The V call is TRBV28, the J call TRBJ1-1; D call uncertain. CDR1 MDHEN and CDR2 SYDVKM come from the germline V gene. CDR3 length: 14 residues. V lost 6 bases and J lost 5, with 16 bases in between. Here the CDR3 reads CASRPPVGRTEAFF. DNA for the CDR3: TGTGCCAGCAGACCACCGGTGGGGAGGACTGAAGCTTTCTTT.